This T cell receptor beta chain was sequenced during a study of CXCR3-negative and CXCR3-positive naive CD8 T cells. Findings of the study overall: TRBV-TRBJ usage matched between naive CXCR3-negative and CXCR3-positive cells but not between memory cells. CXCR3-expressing naive cells carried TRB CDR3s more hydrophobic than those of CXCR3-negative naive cells. After cryopreservation, expression of CXCR3 was partially reduced, and most assays were run with fresh PBMCs. Comparably high diversity was seen in both naive subsets, and much lower diversity in memory CD8+ cells.

The study sorted every CD8+ T cell subset in triplicate at 300,000 cells each. The germline V gene encodes CDR1 SEHNR and CDR2 FQNEAQ (reference sequence). The CDR3 has 16 residues. Worth noting for this clonotype: The target antigen is unknown.

The authors prepared UMI-labeled TRB cDNA libraries by 5' RACE. With the 5' RACE reads reprocessed, TCRdb shows one record per CDR3 protein and no DNA. This sample's table reports 60,000 to 70,000 distinct CDR3 sequences. Sequencing was carried out using naive CXCR3+ CD8+ T cells from blood. Subset here: CD45RO-CCR7+CD27+CD95- naive CD8+ T cells expressing CXCR3 (TNR3+). This sequence originates from a human donor in good health. Some clones in this sample may be carry-over from other donors' samples. V is TRBV7-9 and J is TRBJ1-4; the D gene TCRdb calls, TRBD1, cannot be checked with no DNA. CDR3 sequence: CASSKSAEGAWEKLFF.